A single sample gave rise to the 32 T cell receptor beta chains below, sequenced in a study of T cell responses to AZD1222 COVID-19 vaccine. The assay was immunoSEQ multiplex PCR, and TCRdb's table has in-frame clones only and misses some. The sample carries about 120,000 clones, 88% recorded once. Material: peripheral blood, obtained on day 0 of AZD1222 vaccination. The receptors shown here come from an adult in good health.

V is TRBV15 and J is TRBJ2-1; no clear D. Germline assignment: CDR1 LNHNV and CDR2 YYDKDF (reference sequence). This CDR3 is built from 13 residues. V lost 8 bases and J lost 8, with 16 bases in between. Here the CDR3 reads CATSFGLGHEQFF. The CDR3 DNA reads TGTGCCACCTCATTTGGGCTAGGCCATGAGCAGTTCTTC.

V usage is TRBV9 and J usage is TRBJ1-1; TRBD1 is a possible D gene (5 bases). This CDR3 is built from 15 residues. V was cut by 0 bases and J by 4 bases, with 13 bases left in between. Germline values: CDR1 SGDLS, CDR2 YYNGEE. The CDR3 bases are TGTGCCAGCAGCGTAGACTCCTCTGGGGGCACTGAAGCTTTCTTT. Amino acids: CASSVDSSGGTEAFF.

This clone was detected only a few times. The V and J genes are TRBV2 and TRBJ1-4; D not certain. V gave up 0 bases and J gave up 6 bases, with 2 bases separating them. The CDR3 has 12 amino acids. Germline assignment: CDR1 SNHLY and CDR2 FYNNEI. CDR3 bases: TGTGCCAGCAGTGAAGCGCATGAAAAACTGTTTTTT. This codes for CASSEAHEKLFF.

The rearrangement links TRBV5-6 to TRBJ1-1; no definite D call. The germline CDR1 and CDR2 sequences are SGHDT and YYEEEE. CDR3 size: 11 residues. Trimming cost V 1 base and J 6 bases, with 4 bases left between them. In DNA form, the CDR3 reads TGTGCCAGCAGCTTGATGGCTGAAGCTTTCTTT. This gives the protein CASSLMAEAFF.

This clone was detected only a few times. The chain recombines TRBV3-1 (or the pseudogene TRBV3-2) with TRBJ1-2; 11 bases align to TRBD1. The ends lost 4 bases at V and 10 bases at J; junction bases unmatched: 2. The CDR3 has 12 amino acids. Germline lookup yields CDR1 LGHDT and CDR2 YNNKEL (reference sequence). CDR3 in DNA: TGTGCCAGCAGCCGCGGACAGGGGGCCTACACCTTC. It translates to CASSRGQGAYTF.

J is TRBJ2-7 and V is TRBV18; D may be TRBD2 (7 bases). Germline V lookup: CDR1 KGHSH, CDR2 LQKENI. V was clipped by 2 bases and J by 6 bases, with 11 bases between them. CDR3 length: 13 residues. CDR3 coding DNA: TGTGCCAGCTCACCAAGGGGGGGTGGCGAGCAGTACTTC. Its translation: CASSPRGGGEQYF.

J is TRBJ1-2 and V is TRBV29-1, with TRBD1 matching over 10 bases. Germline V CDR1 and CDR2: SQVTM, ANQGSEA. The CDR3 length is 17 residues. After removal of 5 bases from V and 1 base from J, the junction contained 13 bases not matched to a gene. The CDR3 nucleotides are TGCAGCGTTTCAACTAGGACAGGGGGAAGATTTAACTATGGCTACACCTTC. Protein: CSVSTRTGGRFNYGYTF.

The rearrangement joins TRBV19 to TRBJ2-1; 8 nucleotides agree with TRBD1. The CDR3 totals 16 residues. J was trimmed by 1 base and V by 5 bases; bases with no gene match: 7. The V gene's germline CDR1 is LNHDA and CDR2 SQIVND (reference sequence). This chain's CDR3 is CASSPAGTGSYNEQFF. In DNA form, the CDR3 reads TGTGCCAGTAGTCCGGCCGGGACAGGTTCCTACAATGAGCAGTTCTTC.

This clone appeared once. In DNA, the CDR3 is TGTGCCAGTAGTATGGGGGGGTCTGGGGCCAACGTCCTGACTTTC. As protein: CASSMGGSGANVLTF. V is TRBV19 and J is TRBJ2-6; 7 positions match TRBD2. J was trimmed by 1 base and V by 3 bases; bases with no gene match: 0. The CDR3 contains 15 residues. CDR1 is LNHDA and CDR2 is SQIVND in the germline V gene (reference sequence).

CDR3 sequence (DNA): TGTGCCAGCTCACCACATCCACTAGCGGGGGGCCCCACCGGGGAGCTGTTTTTT. This codes for CASSPHPLAGGPTGELFF. The chain has TRBV18 and TRBJ2-2; TRBD2 matches 12 bases. The CDR3 covers 18 residues. Trimming at V came to 1 base and at J to 4 bases, leaving 7 bases not matched to a gene. CDR1 is KGHSH, CDR2 LQKENI, per germline.

The rearrangement joins TRBV7-9 to TRBJ1-1; the D gene is possibly TRBD1 (5 bases). Trimming took off 4 bases at V and 1 base at J, with 16 bases between the two ends. Germline CDR1 SEHNR, CDR2 FQNEAQ (reference sequence). The CDR3 runs to 16 residues. Here the CDR3 reads CASSYVPGLSNTEAFF. The CDR3 DNA reads TGTGCCAGCAGCTACGTCCCGGGACTTTCGAACACTGAAGCTTTCTTT.

The chain carries TRBV27 and TRBJ2-1, with D possibly matching TRBD1 (5 bases). The CDR3 consists of 19 residues. The germline V and J ends were trimmed by 3 bases and 3 bases, with 24 bases remaining between them. Germline values: CDR1 MNHEY, CDR2 SMNVEV (reference sequence). In DNA, the CDR3 is TGTGCCAGCAGTTTCTTACCCAAGCCCCAACCAGGGATCTACAATGAGCAGTTCTTC. Protein product: CASSFLPKPQPGIYNEQFF.

The chain links TRBV18 to TRBJ2-1, with 7 bases that match TRBD1. CDR3 size: 14 residues. The V gene end was trimmed by 4 bases and the J gene end by 9 bases; junction bases not matched to a gene: 9. Germline loops: CDR1 KGHSH, CDR2 LQKENI. In DNA, the CDR3 is TGTGCCAGCTCACGAGAGACAGGGCTGCGTGAGCAGTTCTTC. This gives the protein CASSRETGLREQFF.

The chain joins TRBV9 to TRBJ1-3, with unresolved D. The CDR3 covers 16 residues. Trimming removed 0 bases from V and 4 bases from J, with 14 bases in between. CDR1 SGDLS and CDR2 YYNGEE come from the germline V gene. CDR3 DNA: TGTGCCAGCAGCGTAGGGGTCCCAGTGGGAGGAAACACCATATATTTT. Protein product: CASSVGVPVGGNTIYF.

The chain combines TRBV5-1 with TRBJ1-2; D not resolved. The CDR3 has 15 residues. V gave up 0 bases and J gave up 4 bases, with 13 bases separating them. Per germline, CDR1 SGHRS and CDR2 YFSETQ. This CDR3 reads CASSLVRGRSYGYTF. CDR3 DNA sequence: TGCGCCAGCAGCTTGGTGCGGGGAAGGAGCTATGGCTACACCTTC.

The J gene is TRBJ2-1, the V gene TRBV11-2, with D uncertain. Per the germline V gene, CDR1 is SGHAT and CDR2 is FQNNGV. The CDR3 sequence is 13 residues long. Trimming removed 4 bases at V and 5 bases at J, with 9 bases between. CDR3 DNA: TGTGCCAGCAGCTCCCAATATGACAATGAGCAGTTCTTC. This gives the protein CASSSQYDNEQFF.

This chain connects TRBV20-1 to TRBJ1-2; TRBD1 is a possible D gene (5 bases). Per germline, CDR1 DFQATT and CDR2 SNEGSKA (reference sequence). The CDR3 extends over 13 amino acids. The V and J ends lost 3 bases and 2 bases respectively, with 10 bases between them. The CDR3 sequence: CSASVRQNYGYTF. The CDR3 nucleotides are TGCAGTGCTAGTGTCCGACAGAACTATGGCTACACCTTC.

The V and J genes are TRBV3-1 (or the pseudogene TRBV3-2) and TRBJ2-1, with TRBD2 matching over 9 bases. The CDR3 is 15 residues long. Germline V gene lookup returns CDR1 LGHDT and CDR2 YNNKEL (reference sequence). The J segment lost 2 bases and the V segment lost 2 bases, leaving 1 base of the junction unmatched. CDR3: CASSQIAGAYNEQFF. The CDR3 DNA reads as TGTGCCAGCAGCCAAATAGCGGGAGCCTACAATGAGCAGTTCTTC.

The V gene is TRBV4-1, the J gene TRBJ2-2; D gene unclear. The CDR3 runs to 13 residues. V lost 6 bases and J 0 bases, leaving 5 bases between the germline ends. The germline V gene encodes CDR1 MGHRA and CDR2 YSYEKL. For the CDR3, the DNA is TGCGCCAGCAGAAGTTCGAACACCGGGGAGCTGTTTTTT. This sequence encodes CASRSSNTGELFF.

The chain has TRBV19 and TRBJ1-5; possibly TRBD1 for D (5 bases). From germline, CDR1 is LNHDA and CDR2 SQIVND (reference sequence). With 3 bases removed from V and 6 bases from J, the gap between germline ends came to 15 bases. This CDR3 comprises 15 residues. CDR3 region: CASSMIWGGGQPQHF. CDR3 DNA: TGTGCCAGTAGTATGATTTGGGGGGGAGGTCAGCCCCAGCATTTT.

V and J are TRBV25-1 and TRBJ1-4; possible D gene TRBD1, 6 bases. Germline V CDR1 and CDR2: MGHDK, SYGVNS. Trimming removed 4 bases at V and 7 bases at J, with 13 bases between. This CDR3 comprises 14 residues. The CDR3 loop reads CASSAGTLGEKLFF. CDR3 sequence (DNA): TGTGCCAGCAGTGCAGGGACATTGGGTGAAAAACTGTTTTTT. Full variable domain (missing parts from reference TRBV25-1 and TRBJ1-4): EADIYQTPRYLVIGTGKKITLECSQTMGHDKMYWYQQDPGMELHLIHYSYGVNSTEKGDLSSESTVSRIRTEHFPLTLESARPSHTSQYLCASSAGTLGEKLFFGSGTQLSVL.

The chain employs TRBV7-8 and TRBJ1-5, with D possibly matching TRBD1 (5 bases). The germline gives CDR1 SGHVS, CDR2 FQNEAQ. The CDR3 consists of 16 residues. The V end lost 0 bases, the J end lost 3 bases, and 12 bases lay between the germline ends. CDR3 region: CASSLARGAINQPQHF. The CDR3 DNA reads as TGTGCCAGCAGCTTAGCCCGAGGGGCTATCAATCAGCCCCAGCATTTT. The full variable domain, rest sourced from reference TRBV7-8 and TRBJ1-5, is GAGVSQSPRYKVAKRGQDVALRCDPISGHVSLFWYQQALGQGPEFLTYFQNEAQLDKSGLPSDRFFAERPEGSVSTLKIQRTQQEDSAVYLCASSLARGAINQPQHFGDGTRLSIL.

The chain recombines TRBV6-1 with TRBJ2-6; no firm D call. The CDR3 length is 14 residues. Germline loops: CDR1 MNHNS, CDR2 SASEGT. Trimming took off 2 bases at V and 2 bases at J, with 4 bases between the two ends. The CDR3 DNA reads TGTGCCAGCAGTGAAACTGCTGGGGCCAACGTCCTGACTTTC. This encodes CASSETAGANVLTF.

DNA for the CDR3: TGTGCCAGCAGCGCCAACACCGTTGGAGCAGATACGCAGTATTTT. Amino acid sequence: CASSANTVGADTQYF. The V and J genes are TRBV7-6 and TRBJ2-3; no clear D. The V end was cut by 5 bases, the J end by 4 bases, with 16 bases between. Germline CDR1 reads SGHVS; CDR2 reads FNYEAQ. The CDR3 runs to 15 residues.

J is TRBJ1-5 and V is TRBV10-1; 7 positions agree with TRBD1. V lost 4 bases and J lost 7; bases outside the gene matches: 7. This CDR3 has 14 amino acids. Germline lookup yields CDR1 WNHNN and CDR2 SYGVQD (reference sequence). CDR3 DNA: TGCGCCAGCAGTGCTCGACAGGGTTTCCAGCCCCAGCATTTT. Translated, it gives CASSARQGFQPQHF.

This clone appeared a single time. V gene TRBV6-2 or TRBV6-3 combines with J gene TRBJ1-4, with no clear D. The germline CDR1 and CDR2 sequences are MNHEY and SVGEGT. The germline V and J ends were trimmed by 2 bases and 8 bases, with 12 bases remaining between them. The CDR3 covers 14 residues. CDR3: CASSYAGLFEKLFF. The CDR3 DNA follows: TGTGCCAGCAGTTACGCCGGGCTCTTCGAAAAACTGTTTTTT.

The rearrangement uses TRBV5-6 and TRBJ1-1; D is possibly TRBD1 (5 bases). This CDR3 has 14 residues. Trimming cost V 7 bases and J 4 bases, with 17 bases left between them. CDR1 and CDR2 from the germline V gene are SGHDT and YYEEEE. The CDR3 sequence is CASCRRDWSTEAFF. For the CDR3, the DNA is TGTGCCAGCTGCCGCAGGGACTGGAGCACTGAAGCTTTCTTT.

The chain combines TRBV3-1 (or the pseudogene TRBV3-2) with TRBJ2-1; 9 bases align to TRBD2. Looked up from germline, CDR1 is LGHDT and CDR2 is YNNKEL (reference sequence). The CDR3 loop spans 13 amino acids. V was pared by 4 bases and J by 9 bases, with 4 bases of the junction left unmatched. CDR3 amino acids: CASSRPGLAEQFF. Written as DNA, the CDR3 is TGTGCCAGCAGCCGACCGGGACTAGCTGAGCAGTTCTTC.

The gene calls are TRBV19 and TRBJ2-1; 10 bases line up with TRBD2. This CDR3 has 14 residues. CDR1 is LNHDA, CDR2 SQIVND, per germline (reference sequence). Trimming removed 8 bases from V and 4 bases from J; junction bases left unmatched: 5. CDR3 amino acids: CASQTSGFYNEQFF. The CDR3 region has the DNA TGTGCCAGTCAGACTAGCGGGTTTTACAATGAGCAGTTCTTC.

The chain combines TRBV5-1 with TRBJ2-2; D possibly corresponds to TRBD1 (6 bases). With 5 bases removed from V and 6 bases from J, the gap between germline ends came to 8 bases. There are 12 residues in the CDR3. From germline, CDR1 is SGHRS and CDR2 YFSETQ. The chain's CDR3 is CASRPGAGELFF. The CDR3, as DNA: TGCGCCAGCAGACCAGGGGCCGGGGAGCTGTTTTTT.

The V gene is TRBV5-4, the J gene TRBJ1-2; 7 bases match TRBD1. From germline, CDR1 is SGHNT and CDR2 YYREEE (reference sequence). The CDR3 has 16 residues. Trimming removed 4 bases from V and 2 bases from J; junction bases left unmatched: 11. The CDR3 is CASSHQTGLGNYGYTF. The CDR3 region has the DNA TGTGCCAGCAGCCATCAGACAGGGCTGGGGAACTATGGCTACACCTTC.

V and J are TRBV19 and TRBJ2-7; D is possibly TRBD2 (6 bases). V lost 5 bases to trimming and J lost 0 bases, with 14 bases between them. Germline CDR1 and CDR2: LNHDA and SQIVND (reference sequence). CDR3 length equals 15 residues. The CDR3 DNA sequence: TGTGCCAGTAGTTGGGACTCGCGATCCTCCTACGAGCAGTACTTC. Translation gives CASSWDSRSSYEQYF.